This entry concerns a single T cell receptor (beta chain). Antigen specificity is unknown. This entry comes from a study of cytomegalovirus exposure and HLA in healthy donors. Study details: It was reported in a later analysis that the same platform had been used for the 110 or so validation repertoires as for the 666 first-cohort repertoires.

The CDR3 extends over 15 amino acids. The V and J ends lost 4 bases and 3 bases, in that order; junction bases with no gene match: 6. The V gene's germline CDR1 is KGHSH and CDR2 LQKENI. Here immunoSEQ multiplex PCR was the method, and the copy in TCRdb shows in-frame clones only, minus some. The sample consists of about 78,000 clones, 96% of them appearing once. Study-level points and caveats: The study designated 164 TCR beta chains cytomegalovirus-associated. Rare TCR sequences predominated, though certain public TCRs were found in many donors. Subsequent analysis of the 100 to 150 validation repertoires found a tendency for first-cohort TCR clusters to co-occur.

This sequence was found in a man aged 18 to 30 in good health and CMV-seropositive. Sequences were obtained from PBMCs. The V call is TRBV18, the J call TRBJ2-7, with 10 bases aligning to TRBD1. CDR3: CASSHLTGGNYEQYF. For the CDR3, the DNA is TGTGCCAGCTCACACCTGACAGGGGGCAACTACGAGCAGTACTTC.